Listed here is a single T cell receptor (beta chain). Original analysis: Estimation of nucleated cell counts relied on the amplification of reference gene primers. The data were produced by immunoSEQ multiplex PCR, yet TCRdb's version contains in-frame clones alone and is incomplete. V and J calls and clone size follow that table, whereas D and trimming were derived from the DNA. Found here are tens of thousands of clones, 82% of them singletons; the top ten hold under 35%. The sample belongs to a study of blood T cell repertoires in COVID-19. Study summary: The United States, Italy and Spain supplied acute and convalescent COVID-19 samples. From T cells, B-cell-depleted T cells, or PBMCs came the material, which was cDNA or gDNA.

The CDR3 length is 15 residues. In germline, CDR1 is SGHRS, CDR2 YFSETQ. Between the trimmed V and J ends, which lost 0 bases and 12 bases, there was a span of 22 bases. The sequence was obtained from a human donor in a cohort sampled during active COVID-19. The sequenced sample was peripheral blood. This chain links TRBV5-1 with TRBJ2-7; weak D call: TRBD1 (6 bases). Here the CDR3 reads CASSLASWDTRRWYF. For the CDR3, the DNA is TGCGCCAGCAGCTTGGCCAGTTGGGACACTCGTCGCTGGTACTTC.